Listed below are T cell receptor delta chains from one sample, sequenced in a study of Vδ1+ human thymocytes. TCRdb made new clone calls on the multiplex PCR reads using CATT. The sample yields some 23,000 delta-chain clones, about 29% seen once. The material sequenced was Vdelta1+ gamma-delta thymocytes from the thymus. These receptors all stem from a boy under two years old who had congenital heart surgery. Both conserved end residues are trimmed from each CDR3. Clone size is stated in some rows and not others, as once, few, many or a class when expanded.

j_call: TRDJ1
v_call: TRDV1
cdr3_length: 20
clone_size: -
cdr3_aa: ALGVPSPTSYHVAGGSDKLI

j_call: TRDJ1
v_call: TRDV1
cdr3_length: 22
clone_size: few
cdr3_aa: ALGDLPLPTSTGGYMGGTDKLI

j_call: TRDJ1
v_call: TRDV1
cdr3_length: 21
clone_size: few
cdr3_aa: ALGESMAFLLALDWGNTDKLI

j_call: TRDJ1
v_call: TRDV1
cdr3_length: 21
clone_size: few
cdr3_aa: ALGELGHGRYKGWGSDTDKLI

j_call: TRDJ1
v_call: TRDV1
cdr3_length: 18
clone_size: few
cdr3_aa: ALGEFSSYALGGRTDKLI

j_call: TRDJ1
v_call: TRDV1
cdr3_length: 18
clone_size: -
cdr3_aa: ALGAHKLLGDTRYTDKLI

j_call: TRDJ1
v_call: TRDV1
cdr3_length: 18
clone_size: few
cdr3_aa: ALGDFSLLGDTVGRDKLI

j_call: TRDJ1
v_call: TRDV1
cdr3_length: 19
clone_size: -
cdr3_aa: ALGEPSGKSYWGIDTDKLI

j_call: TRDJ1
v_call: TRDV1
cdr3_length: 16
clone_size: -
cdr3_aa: ALGERWSWGTVTDKRI

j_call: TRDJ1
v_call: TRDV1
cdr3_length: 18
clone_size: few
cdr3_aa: ALVLTTSPVLGDTGDKLI

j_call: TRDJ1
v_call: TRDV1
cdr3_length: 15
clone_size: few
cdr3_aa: ALGEGSGTGGSDKLI

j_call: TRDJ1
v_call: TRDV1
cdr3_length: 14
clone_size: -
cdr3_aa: ALGPPWTVYTDKLI

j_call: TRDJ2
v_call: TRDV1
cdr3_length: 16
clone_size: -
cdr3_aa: ALGEILPPHGSTAQLF

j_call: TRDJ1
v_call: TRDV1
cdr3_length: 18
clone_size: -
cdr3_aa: ALGDPTRTLGDGGTDKLI

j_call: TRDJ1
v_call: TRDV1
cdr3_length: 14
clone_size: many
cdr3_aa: ALGLPRGESTDKLI